A selection of T cell receptor beta chains follows, all from one sample in a study of T-cell memory formation after mild COVID-19. TCRdb re-analysed the 5' RACE reads in MiXCR, keeping a single row per CDR3 protein. The profile shows roughly 450,000 distinct CDR3 sequences, around a sixth of them singletons. The source material was PBMCs or a T cell subset sorted from them (not recorded which). These receptors came from an adult woman who had mild COVID-19 (a few samples of this study predate the infection). Cell type and time point are not known. Each CDR3 is given with its conserved first and last residue. The order of the fields is V gene, clone size, D gene, J gene, CDR3 protein, CDR3 DNA. A D gene is named only where the DNA matches it firmly. Size tells how often a clone was seen (once, few, many) or the class of an expanded clone, and some rows leave it out.

v_gene: TRBV7-9; abundance: few; d_gene: -; j_gene: TRBJ1-2; CDR3aa: CASSLLDRTDYGYTF; CDR3nt: TGTGCCAGCAGCTTACTTGACAGAACTGACTATGGCTACACCTTC
v_gene: TRBV20-1; abundance: -; d_gene: TRBD1; j_gene: TRBJ2-7; CDR3aa: CSARDFGTASYEQYF; CDR3nt: TGCAGTGCTAGAGATTTTGGGACAGCTTCCTACGAGCAGTACTTC
v_gene: TRBV18; abundance: -; d_gene: -; j_gene: TRBJ1-1; CDR3aa: CASSPVADLMNTEAFF; CDR3nt: TGTGCCAGCTCACCTGTAGCGGACCTCATGAACACTGAAGCTTTCTTT
v_gene: TRBV5-1; abundance: few; d_gene: -; j_gene: TRBJ2-2; CDR3aa: CASSPGTSSSTGELFF; CDR3nt: TGCGCCAGCAGCCCCGGGACATCATCGAGCACCGGGGAGCTGTTTTTT
v_gene: TRBV28; abundance: few; d_gene: TRBD1; j_gene: TRBJ2-7; CDR3aa: CASSSGTGGVYEQYF; CDR3nt: TGTGCCAGCAGTTCCGGGACAGGGGGCGTCTACGAGCAGTACTTC
v_gene: TRBV7-3; abundance: -; d_gene: -; j_gene: TRBJ1-1; CDR3aa: CASSFGGDTEAFF; CDR3nt: TGTGCCAGCAGCTTTGGGGGGGACACTGAAGCTTTCTTT
v_gene: TRBV20-1; abundance: -; d_gene: -; j_gene: TRBJ2-3; CDR3aa: CSAVENTQYF; CDR3nt: TGCAGTGCTGTCGAGAATACGCAGTATTTT
v_gene: TRBV24-1; abundance: few; d_gene: -; j_gene: TRBJ1-1; CDR3aa: CATSVGFEAFF; CDR3nt: TGTGCCACCAGTGTGGGGTTTGAAGCTTTCTTT
v_gene: TRBV25-1; abundance: -; d_gene: -; j_gene: TRBJ1-2; CDR3aa: CASSELNTLRYGYTF; CDR3nt: TGTGCCAGCAGTGAATTAAACACTTTACGCTATGGCTACACCTTC
v_gene: TRBV18; abundance: -; d_gene: -; j_gene: TRBJ2-7; CDR3aa: CASSSQGSQGYEQYF; CDR3nt: TGTGCCAGCTCATCCCAGGGTTCCCAGGGCTACGAGCAGTACTTC
v_gene: TRBV3-1; abundance: -; d_gene: TRBD2; j_gene: TRBJ2-3; CDR3aa: CASSLLAAIGDTQYF; CDR3nt: TGTGCCAGCAGCCTGCTAGCGGCGATAGGGGATACGCAGTATTTT
v_gene: TRBV18; abundance: -; d_gene: -; j_gene: TRBJ1-1; CDR3aa: CASSPPPGVNTEAFF; CDR3nt: TGTGCCAGCTCACCACCGCCGGGGGTGAACACTGAAGCTTTCTTT
v_gene: TRBV27; abundance: -; d_gene: -; j_gene: TRBJ1-2; CDR3aa: CASSPRRGLANYGYTF; CDR3nt: TGTGCCAGCAGTCCCCGGCGGGGCCTAGCTAACTATGGCTACACCTTC
v_gene: TRBV29-1; abundance: few; d_gene: -; j_gene: TRBJ1-2; CDR3aa: CSVEVNKGYGYTF; CDR3nt: TGCAGCGTTGAGGTTAACAAGGGATATGGCTACACCTTC